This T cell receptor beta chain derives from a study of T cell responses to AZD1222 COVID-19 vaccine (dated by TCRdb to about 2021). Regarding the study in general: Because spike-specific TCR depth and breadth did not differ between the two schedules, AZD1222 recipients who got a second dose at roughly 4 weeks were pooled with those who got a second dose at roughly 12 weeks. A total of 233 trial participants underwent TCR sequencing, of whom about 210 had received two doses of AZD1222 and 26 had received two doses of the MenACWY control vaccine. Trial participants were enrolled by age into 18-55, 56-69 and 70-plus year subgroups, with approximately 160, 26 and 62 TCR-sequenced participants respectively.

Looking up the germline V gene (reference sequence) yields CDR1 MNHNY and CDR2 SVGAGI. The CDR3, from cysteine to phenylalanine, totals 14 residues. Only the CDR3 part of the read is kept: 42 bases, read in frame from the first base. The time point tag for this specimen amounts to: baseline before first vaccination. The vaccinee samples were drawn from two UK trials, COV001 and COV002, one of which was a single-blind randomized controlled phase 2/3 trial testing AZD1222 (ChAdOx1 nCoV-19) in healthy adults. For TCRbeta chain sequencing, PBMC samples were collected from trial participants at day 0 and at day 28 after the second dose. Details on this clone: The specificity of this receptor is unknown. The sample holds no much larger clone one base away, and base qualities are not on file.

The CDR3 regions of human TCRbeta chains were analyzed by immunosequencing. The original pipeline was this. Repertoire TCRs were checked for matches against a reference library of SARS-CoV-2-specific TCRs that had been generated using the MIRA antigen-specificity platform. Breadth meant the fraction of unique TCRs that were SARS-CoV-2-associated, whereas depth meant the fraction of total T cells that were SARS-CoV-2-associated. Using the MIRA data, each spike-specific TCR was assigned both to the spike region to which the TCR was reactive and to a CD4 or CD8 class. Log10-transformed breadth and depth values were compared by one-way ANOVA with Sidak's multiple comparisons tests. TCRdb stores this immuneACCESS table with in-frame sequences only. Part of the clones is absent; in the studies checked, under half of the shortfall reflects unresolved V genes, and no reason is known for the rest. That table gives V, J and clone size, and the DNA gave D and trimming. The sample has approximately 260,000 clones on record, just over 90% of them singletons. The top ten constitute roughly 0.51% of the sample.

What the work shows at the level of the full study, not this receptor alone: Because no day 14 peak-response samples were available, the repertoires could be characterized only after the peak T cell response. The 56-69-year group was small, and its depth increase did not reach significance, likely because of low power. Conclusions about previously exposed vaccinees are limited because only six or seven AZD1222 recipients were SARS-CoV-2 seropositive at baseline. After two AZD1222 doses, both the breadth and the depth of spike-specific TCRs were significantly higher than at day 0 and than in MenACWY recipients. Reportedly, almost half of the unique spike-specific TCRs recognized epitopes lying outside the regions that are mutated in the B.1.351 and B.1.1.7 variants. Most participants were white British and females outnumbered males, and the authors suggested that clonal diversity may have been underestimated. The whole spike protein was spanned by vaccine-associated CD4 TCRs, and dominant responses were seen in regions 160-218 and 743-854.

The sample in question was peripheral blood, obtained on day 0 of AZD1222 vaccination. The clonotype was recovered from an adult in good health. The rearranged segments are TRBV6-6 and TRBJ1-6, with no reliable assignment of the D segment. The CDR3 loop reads CPPPAPRPNSPLHF. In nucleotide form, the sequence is TGTCCCCCGCCGGCGCCTAGGCCGAATTCACCCCTCCACTTT.